Presented here are 3 T cell receptor beta chains from one specimen sequenced in a study of blood T cell repertoires in COVID-19. Clones were read by immunoSEQ multiplex PCR, and TCRdb kept only the in-frame ones, dropping some. The repertoire holds 200,000 to 250,000 clones, with roughly 83% as singletons. The sample was PBMCs or T cells enriched from blood (not recorded which). All receptors come from a woman between 45 and 65 years old who had recovered from COVID-19.

The V and J genes are TRBV30 and TRBJ1-6; no clear D. Germline V gene data show CDR1 as GTSNPN and CDR2 as SVGIG (reference sequence). There are 12 residues in the CDR3. Trimming cost V 6 bases and J 7 bases, with 10 bases left between them. The chain's CDR3 is CACAPRNSPLHF. The CDR3, as DNA: TGTGCCTGTGCCCCTAGGAATTCACCCCTCCACTTT.

The chain has TRBV3-1 (or the pseudogene TRBV3-2) and TRBJ1-2; 7 bases align to TRBD1. J was trimmed by 5 bases and V by 4 bases; bases with no gene match: 7. The CDR3 spans 14 residues. CDR1 is LGHDT, CDR2 YNNKEL, per germline (reference sequence). CDR3 coding DNA: TGTGCCAGCAGCCCGACAGGGAATATTTATGGCTACACCTTC. It is translated as CASSPTGNIYGYTF.

V usage is TRBV9 and J usage is TRBJ2-5; 10 nucleotides align to TRBD2. Trimming at V came to 3 bases and at J to 1 base, leaving 3 bases not matched to a gene. This CDR3 spans 15 amino acids. Germline V gives CDR1 SGDLS, CDR2 YYNGEE. The CDR3 loop reads CASSATSGAQETQYF. In nucleotides, the CDR3 is TGTGCCAGCAGCGCAACTAGCGGGGCCCAAGAGACCCAGTACTTC.